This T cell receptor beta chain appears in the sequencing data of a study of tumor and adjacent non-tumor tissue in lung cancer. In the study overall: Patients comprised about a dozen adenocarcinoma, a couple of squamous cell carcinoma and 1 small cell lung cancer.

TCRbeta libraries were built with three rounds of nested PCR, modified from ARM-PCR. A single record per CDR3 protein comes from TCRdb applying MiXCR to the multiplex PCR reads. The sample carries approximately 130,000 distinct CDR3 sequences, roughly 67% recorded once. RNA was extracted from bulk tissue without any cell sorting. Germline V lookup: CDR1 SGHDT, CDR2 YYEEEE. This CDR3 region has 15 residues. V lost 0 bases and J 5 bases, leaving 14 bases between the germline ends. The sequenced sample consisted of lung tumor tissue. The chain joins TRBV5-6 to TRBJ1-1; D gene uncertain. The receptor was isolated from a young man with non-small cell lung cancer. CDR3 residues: CASSLGPGRRTEAFF. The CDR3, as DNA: TGTGCCAGCAGCTTGGGGCCGGGGAGGCGAACTGAAGCTTTCTTT.